This T cell receptor beta chain was obtained from a study of cytomegalovirus exposure and HLA in healthy donors (dated by TCRdb to the late 2010s). Concerning the study at large: The roughly 670 repertoires of the first cohort and the roughly 110 validation repertoires were produced on the same platform, according to a later analysis. The study aimed to test whether signatures of past pathogen exposure could be identified by cataloging public T cell receptors. Along with the approximately 700-subject first cohort, a separate validation cohort of over 90 different subjects was used. High-throughput TCR immunosequencing, statistical association of individual TCRs with disease status, and machine learning were combined to predict cytomegalovirus infection status.

Donors formed part of the validation cohort, which comprised over a hundred subjects and was distinct from the first cohort of 670 or so subjects. Library creation used the immunoSEQ multiplex PCR assay. The paper's data handling went like this. To diagnose cytomegalovirus status from the catalog of TCR beta chain sequences, a statistical classification framework was built. This immuneACCESS table, as held by TCRdb, lists in-frame sequences with V and J called but not all clones. Of the missing ones, under half trace to an unresolved V gene in checked studies; the others have no known cause. V, J and clone size are taken as reported in that table, and D and trimming were inferred from the DNA itself. In this sample the table shows more than 90,000 clones, roughly nine tenths of which occur a single time. The ten largest clones add up to 4% to 5.5% of the sample. Study-wide conclusions, independent of this receptor: Across donors, most TCR sequences were observed very rarely, whereas some public TCRs were present in many individuals. Subsequent analysis determined that TCRs grouped into clusters in the first cohort also showed a tendency toward co-occurrence across the 120 validation repertoires, and 85% to 95% of cluster scores exceeded 0. A total of roughly 160 TCR beta chains were listed by the study as associated with cytomegalovirus. According to the authors, the approach could potentially be generalized to other disease states and immunological phenotypes. The validation cohort had no HLA typing available for a later analysis, so co-occurrence within that cohort was assessed over all 120 or so repertoires. Cytomegalovirus status was reported to be diagnosed by the classifier with high specificity and sensitivity in both the original and validation cohorts. In vitro tests confirmed that three of the cytomegalovirus-associated TCR beta chains recognize cytomegalovirus antigens.

At the junction V is shortened by 4 bases and J by 6 bases; bases outside the gene matches: 10. Reading the germline V gene gives CDR1 KGHSH and CDR2 LQKENI. The CDR3 has 15 amino acids, counting the end cysteine and phenylalanine. Just CDR3 DNA is preserved here, 45 bases in frame from base 1. A remark on this clone: Its specific antigen is unknown. The input lacks base qualities; no much larger clone sits a single base away.

The sequenced sample was PBMCs. The sequence links TRBV18 to TRBJ2-7; TRBD1 fits 9 bases in the junction. The clonotype was recovered from a man aged 18 to 30 in good health and CMV-seropositive. In nucleotides, the sequence is TGTGCCAGCTCACTTAGGGGACAGGGAGGCGTCGAGCAGTACTTC. The encoded protein is CASSLRGQGGVEQYF.